The clone carrying this T cell receptor (beta chain) was recorded many times. In building TCR beta libraries, iRepertoire HTBI primers were used together with Arm-PCR of CDR3 regions. TCRdb analysed the multiplex PCR reads with MiXCR anew, one entry per CDR3 protein. Of more than 450,000 distinct CDR3 sequences in the sample, about a sixth were seen once. The time point: newly diagnosed GD, antithyroid drugs for less than 3 months. Following extraction of RNA from PBMCs, that RNA was used to make the TCR library. The sample belongs to a study of regulatory T cells in long-lasting Graves disease. Germline values: CDR1 SGHTA, CDR2 FQGNSA. J gave up 8 bases and V 5 bases, and 3 bases lay outside the gene matches. This CDR3 has 14 amino acids. These data also featured in a second study, about T cells in Graves' hyperthyroidism and ophthalmopathy.

The J gene is TRBJ1-6, the V gene TRBV7-2, with 10 bases that match TRBD1. This TCR came from a man aged 40-49 years with Graves disease. The sample in question was peripheral blood mononuclear cells (PBMCs), obtained at new diagnosis, from a patient treated with antithyroid drugs. CDR3 residues: CASSAGTGDSPLHF. The CDR3 nucleotides are TGTGCCAGCAGCGCCGGGACAGGGGATTCACCCCTCCACTTT.